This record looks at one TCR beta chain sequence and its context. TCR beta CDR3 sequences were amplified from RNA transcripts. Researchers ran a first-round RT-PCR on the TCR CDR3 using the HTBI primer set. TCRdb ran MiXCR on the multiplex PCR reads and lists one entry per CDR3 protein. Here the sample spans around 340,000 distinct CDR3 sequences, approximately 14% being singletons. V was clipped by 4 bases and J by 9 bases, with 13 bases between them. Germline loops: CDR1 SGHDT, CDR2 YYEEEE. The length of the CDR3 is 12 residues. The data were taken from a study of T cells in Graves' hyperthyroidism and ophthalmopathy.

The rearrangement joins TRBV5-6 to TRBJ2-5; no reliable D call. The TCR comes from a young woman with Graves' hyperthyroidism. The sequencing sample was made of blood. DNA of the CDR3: TGTGCCAGCAGCCGCCCCCAAAGTCCCCAGTACTTC. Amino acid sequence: CASSRPQSPQYF.